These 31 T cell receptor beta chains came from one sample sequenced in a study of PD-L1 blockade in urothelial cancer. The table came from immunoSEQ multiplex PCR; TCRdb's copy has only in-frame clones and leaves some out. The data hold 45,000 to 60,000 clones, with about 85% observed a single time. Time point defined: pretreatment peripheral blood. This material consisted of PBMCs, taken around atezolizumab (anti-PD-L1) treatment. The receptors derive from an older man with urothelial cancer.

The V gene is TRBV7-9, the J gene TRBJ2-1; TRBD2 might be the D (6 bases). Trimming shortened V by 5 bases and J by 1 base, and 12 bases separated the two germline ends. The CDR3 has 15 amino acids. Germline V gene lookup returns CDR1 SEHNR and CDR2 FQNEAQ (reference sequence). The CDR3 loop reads CASSTGSGSYNEQFF. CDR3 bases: TGTGCCAGCAGCACCGGGAGTGGGTCCTACAATGAGCAGTTCTTC.

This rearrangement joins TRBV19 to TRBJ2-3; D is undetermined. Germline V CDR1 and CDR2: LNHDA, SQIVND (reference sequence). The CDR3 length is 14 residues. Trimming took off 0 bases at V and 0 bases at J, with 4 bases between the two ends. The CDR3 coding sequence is TGTGCCAGTAGTATAGACGCGAGCACAGATACGCAGTATTTT. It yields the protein CASSIDASTDTQYF.

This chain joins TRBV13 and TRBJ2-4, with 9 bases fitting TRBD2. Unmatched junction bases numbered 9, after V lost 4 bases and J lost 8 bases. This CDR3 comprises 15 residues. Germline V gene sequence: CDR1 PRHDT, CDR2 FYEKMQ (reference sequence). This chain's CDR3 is CASSSRRGRADIQYF. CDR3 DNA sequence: TGTGCCAGCAGCTCCCGGCGCGGGAGGGCCGACATTCAGTACTTC.

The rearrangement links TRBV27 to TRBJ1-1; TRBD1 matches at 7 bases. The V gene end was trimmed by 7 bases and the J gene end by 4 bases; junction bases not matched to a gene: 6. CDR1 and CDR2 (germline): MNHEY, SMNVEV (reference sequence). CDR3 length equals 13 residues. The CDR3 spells CASKRTGSTEAFF. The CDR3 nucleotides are TGTGCCAGCAAAAGGACAGGTTCCACTGAAGCTTTCTTT.

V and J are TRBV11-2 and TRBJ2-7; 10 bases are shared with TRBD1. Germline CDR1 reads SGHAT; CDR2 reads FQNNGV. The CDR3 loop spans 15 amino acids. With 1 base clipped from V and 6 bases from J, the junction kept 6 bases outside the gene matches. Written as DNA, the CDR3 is TGTGCCAGCAGCTTAGGACAGGGGGCCCCGCGCGAGCAGTACTTC. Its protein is CASSLGQGAPREQYF.

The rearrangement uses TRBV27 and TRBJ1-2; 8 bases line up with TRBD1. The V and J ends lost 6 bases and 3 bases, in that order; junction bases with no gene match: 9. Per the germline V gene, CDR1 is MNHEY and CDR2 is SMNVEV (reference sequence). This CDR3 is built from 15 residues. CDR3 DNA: TGTGCCAGCAGCTCCAGCCGCAGGGGGCACTATGGCTACACCTTC. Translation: CASSSSRRGHYGYTF.

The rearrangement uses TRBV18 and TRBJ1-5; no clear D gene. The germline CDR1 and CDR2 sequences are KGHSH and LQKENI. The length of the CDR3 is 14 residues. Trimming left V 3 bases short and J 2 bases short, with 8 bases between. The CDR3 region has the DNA TGTGCCAGCTCACCTGACATCGGCAATCAGCCCCAGCATTTT. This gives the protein CASSPDIGNQPQHF.

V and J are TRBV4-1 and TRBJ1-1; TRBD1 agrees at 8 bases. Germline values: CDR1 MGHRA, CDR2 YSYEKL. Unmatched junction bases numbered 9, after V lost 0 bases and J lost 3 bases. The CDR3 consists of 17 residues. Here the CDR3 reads CASSQDSSGTGYTEAFF. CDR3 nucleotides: TGCGCCAGCAGCCAAGATTCCTCCGGGACAGGTTACACTGAAGCTTTCTTT.

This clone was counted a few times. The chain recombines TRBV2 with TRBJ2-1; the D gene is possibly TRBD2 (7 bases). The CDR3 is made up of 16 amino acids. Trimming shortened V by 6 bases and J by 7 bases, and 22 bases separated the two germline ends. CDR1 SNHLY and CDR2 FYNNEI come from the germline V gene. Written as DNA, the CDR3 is TGTGCCAGCAGCCTAAGGGGGGGGAGCCGGAGTAATGAGCAGTTCTTC. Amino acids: CASSLRGGSRSNEQFF. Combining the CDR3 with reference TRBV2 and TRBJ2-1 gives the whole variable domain EPEVTQTPSHQVTQMGQEVILRCVPISNHLYFYWYRQILGQKVEFLVSFYNNEISEKSEIFDDQFSVERPDGSNFTLKIRSTKLEDSAMYFCASSLRGGSRSNEQFFGPGTRLTVL.

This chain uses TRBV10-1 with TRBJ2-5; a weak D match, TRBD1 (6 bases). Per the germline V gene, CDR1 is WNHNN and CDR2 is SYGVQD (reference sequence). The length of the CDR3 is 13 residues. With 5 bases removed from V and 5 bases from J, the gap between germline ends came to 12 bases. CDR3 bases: TGCGCCAGCAGTAGACAGGTCGAGGAGACCCAGTACTTC. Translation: CASSRQVEETQYF.

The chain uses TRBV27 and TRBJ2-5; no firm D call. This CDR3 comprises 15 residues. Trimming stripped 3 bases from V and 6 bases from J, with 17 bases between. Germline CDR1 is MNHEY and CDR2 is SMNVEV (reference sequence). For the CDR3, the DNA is TGTGCCAGCAGTTTTCTCCCTTTAATAGTCAAGACCCAGTACTTC. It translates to CASSFLPLIVKTQYF.

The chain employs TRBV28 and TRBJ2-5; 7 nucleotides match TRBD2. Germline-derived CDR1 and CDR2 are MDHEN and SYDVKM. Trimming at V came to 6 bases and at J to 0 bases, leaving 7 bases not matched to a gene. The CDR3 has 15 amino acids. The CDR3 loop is CASSSSGTNQETQYF. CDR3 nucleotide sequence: TGTGCCAGCAGCTCATCCGGGACTAACCAAGAGACCCAGTACTTC. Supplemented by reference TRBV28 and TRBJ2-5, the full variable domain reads DVKVTQSSRYLVKRTGEKVFLECVQDMDHENMFWYRQDPGLGLRLIYFSYDVKMKEKGDIPEGYSVSREKKERFSLILESASTNQTSMYLCASSSSGTNQETQYFGPGTRLLVL.

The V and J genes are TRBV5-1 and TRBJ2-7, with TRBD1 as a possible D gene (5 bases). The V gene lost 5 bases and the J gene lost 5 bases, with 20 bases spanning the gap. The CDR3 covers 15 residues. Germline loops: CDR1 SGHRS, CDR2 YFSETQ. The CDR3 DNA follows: TGCGCCAGCAGTTTCACTTCGGACACGTTCAACGAGCAGTACTTC. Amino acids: CASSFTSDTFNEQYF.

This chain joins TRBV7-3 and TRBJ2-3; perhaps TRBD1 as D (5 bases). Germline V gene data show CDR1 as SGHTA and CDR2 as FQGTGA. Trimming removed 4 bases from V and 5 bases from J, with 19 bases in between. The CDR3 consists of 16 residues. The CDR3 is CASSSRTSGLGDTQYF. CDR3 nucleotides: TGTGCCAGCAGCTCGAGAACATCAGGGCTCGGAGATACGCAGTATTTT.

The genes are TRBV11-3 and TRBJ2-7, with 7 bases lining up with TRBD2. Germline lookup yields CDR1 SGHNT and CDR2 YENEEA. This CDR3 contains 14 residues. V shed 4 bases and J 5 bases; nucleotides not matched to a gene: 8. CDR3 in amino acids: CASSSGREVDEQYF. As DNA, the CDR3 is TGTGCCAGCAGCTCGGGTCGGGAGGTTGACGAGCAGTACTTC.

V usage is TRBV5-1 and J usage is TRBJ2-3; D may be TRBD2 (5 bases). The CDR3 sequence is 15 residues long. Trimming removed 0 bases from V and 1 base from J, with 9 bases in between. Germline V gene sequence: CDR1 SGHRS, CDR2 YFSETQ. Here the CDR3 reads CASSLGNGGTDTQYF. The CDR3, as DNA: TGCGCCAGCAGCTTGGGTAACGGGGGCACAGATACGCAGTATTTT.

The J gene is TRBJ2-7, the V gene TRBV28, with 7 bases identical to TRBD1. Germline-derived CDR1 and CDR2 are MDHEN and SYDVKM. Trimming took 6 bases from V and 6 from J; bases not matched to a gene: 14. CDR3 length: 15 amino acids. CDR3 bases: TGTGCCAGCAGCCTCACGACAGGGCCTCAGGGCGAGCAGTACTTC. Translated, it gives CASSLTTGPQGEQYF.

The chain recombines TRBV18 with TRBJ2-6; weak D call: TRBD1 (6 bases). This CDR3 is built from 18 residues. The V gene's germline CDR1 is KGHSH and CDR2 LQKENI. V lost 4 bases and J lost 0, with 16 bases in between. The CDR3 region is CASSLQGTRLSGANVLTF. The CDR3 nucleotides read TGTGCCAGCTCACTACAGGGCACGCGACTCTCTGGGGCCAACGTCCTGACTTTC.

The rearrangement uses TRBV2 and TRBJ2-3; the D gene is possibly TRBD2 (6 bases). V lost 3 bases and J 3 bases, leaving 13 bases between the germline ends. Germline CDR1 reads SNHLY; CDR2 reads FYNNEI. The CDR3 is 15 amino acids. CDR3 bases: TGTGCCAGCAGTGACCCGGGACTGGGGACAGATACGCAGTATTTT. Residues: CASSDPGLGTDTQYF.

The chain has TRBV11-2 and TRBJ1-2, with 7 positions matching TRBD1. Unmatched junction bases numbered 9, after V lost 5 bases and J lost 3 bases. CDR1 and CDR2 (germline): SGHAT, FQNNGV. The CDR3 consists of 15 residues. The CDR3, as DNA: TGTGCCAGCAGCCAGATGACAGGGACTCACTATGGCTACACCTTC. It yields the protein CASSQMTGTHYGYTF.

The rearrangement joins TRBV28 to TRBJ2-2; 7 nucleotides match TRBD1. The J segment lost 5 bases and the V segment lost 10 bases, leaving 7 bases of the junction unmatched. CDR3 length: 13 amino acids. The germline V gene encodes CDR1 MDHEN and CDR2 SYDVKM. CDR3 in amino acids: CATRRQGTGELFF. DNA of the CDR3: TGTGCCACCCGTCGACAGGGAACCGGGGAGCTGTTTTTT.

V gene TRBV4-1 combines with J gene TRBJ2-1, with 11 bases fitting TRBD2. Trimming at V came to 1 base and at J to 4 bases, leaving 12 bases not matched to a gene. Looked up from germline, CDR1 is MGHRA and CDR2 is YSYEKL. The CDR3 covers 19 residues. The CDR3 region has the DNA TGCGCCAGCAGCCAAGTATTCCTTATAGCGGGAGGGAGTTACAATGAGCAGTTCTTC. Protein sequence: CASSQVFLIAGGSYNEQFF.

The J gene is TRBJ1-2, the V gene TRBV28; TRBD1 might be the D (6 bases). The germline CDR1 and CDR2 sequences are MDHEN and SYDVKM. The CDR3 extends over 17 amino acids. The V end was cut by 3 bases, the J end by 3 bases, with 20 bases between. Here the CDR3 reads CASSFRPTGRKHYGYTF. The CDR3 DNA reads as TGTGCCAGCAGTTTTCGACCGACAGGACGGAAGCACTATGGCTACACCTTC.

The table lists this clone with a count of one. As DNA, the CDR3 is TGTGCCAGCAGCTTAGGACAGGGCTATTCCTACGAGCAGTACTTC. This encodes CASSLGQGYSYEQYF. The chain has TRBV7-2 and TRBJ2-7; TRBD1 matches at 7 bases. The CDR3 has 15 amino acids. Losses at the gene ends were 1 base for V and 1 base for J; bases not matched to a gene: 4. Per germline, CDR1 SGHTA and CDR2 FQGNSA.

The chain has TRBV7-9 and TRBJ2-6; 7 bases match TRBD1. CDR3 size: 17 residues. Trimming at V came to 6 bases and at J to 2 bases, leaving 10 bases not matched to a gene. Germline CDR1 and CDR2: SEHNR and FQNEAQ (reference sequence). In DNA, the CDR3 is TGTGCCAGCAGGGCACAATTCCAGGGGGCTGGGGCCAACGTCCTGACTTTC. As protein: CASRAQFQGAGANVLTF. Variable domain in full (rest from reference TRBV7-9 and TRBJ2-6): DTGVSQNPRHKITKRGQNVTFRCDPISEHNRLYWYRQTLGQGPEFLTYFQNEAQLEKSRLLSDRFSAERPKGSFSTLEIQRTEQGDSAMYLCASRAQFQGAGANVLTFGAGSRLTVL.

As DNA, the CDR3 is TGCAGCGTTGAAGACACCGCGGGCACTGAAGCTTTCTTT. This encodes CSVEDTAGTEAFF. This chain uses TRBV29-1 with TRBJ1-1; D is unresolved. The CDR3 is made up of 13 amino acids. Trimming left V 0 bases short and J 4 bases short, with 9 bases between. Germline loops: CDR1 SQVTM, CDR2 ANQGSEA.

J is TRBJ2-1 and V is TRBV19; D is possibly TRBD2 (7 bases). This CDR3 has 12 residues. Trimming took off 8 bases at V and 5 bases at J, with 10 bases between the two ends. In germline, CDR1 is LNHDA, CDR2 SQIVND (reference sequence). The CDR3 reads CASGGGHNEQFF. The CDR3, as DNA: TGTGCCAGTGGGGGGGGGCACAATGAGCAGTTCTTC.

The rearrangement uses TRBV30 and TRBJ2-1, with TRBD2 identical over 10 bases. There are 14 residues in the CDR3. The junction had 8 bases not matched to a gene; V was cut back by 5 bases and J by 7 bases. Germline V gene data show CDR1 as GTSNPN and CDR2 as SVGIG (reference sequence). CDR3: CAWGVAGGFNEQFF. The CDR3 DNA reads TGTGCCTGGGGCGTAGCGGGAGGTTTTAATGAGCAGTTCTTC. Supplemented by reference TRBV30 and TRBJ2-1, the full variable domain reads SQTIHQWPATLVQPVGSPLSLECTVEGTSNPNLYWYRQAAGRGLQLLFYSVGIGQISSEVPQNLSASRPQDRQFILSSKKLLLSDSGFYLCAWGVAGGFNEQFFGPGTRLTVL.

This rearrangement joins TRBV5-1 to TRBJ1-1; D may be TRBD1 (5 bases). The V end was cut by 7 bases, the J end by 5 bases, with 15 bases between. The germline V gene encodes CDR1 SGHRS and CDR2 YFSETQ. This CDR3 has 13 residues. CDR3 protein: CASGDGGRTEAFF. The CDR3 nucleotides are TGCGCCAGCGGAGATGGGGGGAGGACTGAAGCTTTCTTT.

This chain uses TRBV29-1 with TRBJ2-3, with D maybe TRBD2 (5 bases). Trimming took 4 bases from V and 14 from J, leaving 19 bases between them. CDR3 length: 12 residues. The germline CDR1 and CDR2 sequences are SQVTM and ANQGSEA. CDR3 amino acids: CSVVRERRYAYF. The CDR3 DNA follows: TGCAGCGTTGTGAGGGAGAGGAGATACGCGTATTTT.

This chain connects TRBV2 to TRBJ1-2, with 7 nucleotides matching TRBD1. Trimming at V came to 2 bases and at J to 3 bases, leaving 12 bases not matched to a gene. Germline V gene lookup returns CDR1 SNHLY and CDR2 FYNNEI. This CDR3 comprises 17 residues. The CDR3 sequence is CASSELRTGGGYYGYTF. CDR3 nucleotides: TGTGCCAGCAGTGAACTCCGGACAGGCGGCGGTTACTATGGCTACACCTTC.